Below are 17 T cell receptor beta chains sequenced from a single sample in a study of CD8+ T cells in alopecia areata. RNA extraction and reverse transcription yielded cDNA as sequencing template. Sequencing used immunoSEQ multiplex PCR; TCRdb keeps in-frame clones, though not all of them. This sample shows over 100,000 clones and no singletons; 20% rests with the ten largest. The sequencing input was lesional skin. These receptors came from a C3H/HeJ mouse with alopecia areata. For this mouse line, the MHC haplotype is H2-k.

With respect to this clone: Here the gene names and germline are mouse. The observed sequence ends 4 residues before the CDR3 terminus, with the missing tail filled in from the germline J gene. This chain links TRBV13-1 with TRBJ1-1; D remains ambiguous. The CDR3 has 14 amino acids. Germline CDR1 NSHNY, CDR2 SYGAGN. V was shortened by 1 base and J by 0 bases, with 7 bases between the two germline ends. The CDR3 is CASSDLQTNTEVFF. Partial CDR3 DNA: TGTGCCAGCAGTGATCTACAAACAAACACA.

This clone occurred a few times. Gene labels here are mouse ones. The read ends 4 residues shy of where the CDR3 ends; the end is completed using the germline J gene. This chain uses TRBV1 with TRBJ2-3; unclear D gene. V lost 2 bases, J lost 0 bases, and 9 bases lay in between. The CDR3 runs 15 residues. CDR1 is NSQYPW and CDR2 is LRSPGD in the germline V gene (reference sequence). The sequenced CDR3 bases are TGCACCTGCAGTGCACAGTCTCGTAGTGCAGAA. This gives the protein CTCSAQSRSAE. The CDR3 reads in full as CTCSAQSRSAETLYF. Full variable domain (missing parts from reference TRBV1 and TRBJ2-3): VTLLEQNPRWRLVPRGQAVNLRCILKNSQYPWMSWYQQDLQKQLQWLFTLRSPGDKEVKSLPGADYLATRVTDTELRLQVANMSQGRTLYCTCSAQSRSAETLYFGSGTRLTVL.

For this clone: Genes here carry mouse names. The observed sequence ends 4 residues before the CDR3 terminus, with the missing tail filled in from the germline J gene. This chain links TRBV19 with TRBJ2-3; 12 bases line up with TRBD1. This CDR3 contains 15 residues. Per the germline V gene, CDR1 is FNHDT and CDR2 is SITEND (reference sequence). The CDR3 bases that were read are TGTGCCAGCAGTATAGGGGACAGGGGGCGAGAA. Its protein product is CASSIGDRGRE. The whole CDR3 sequence reads CASSIGDRGRETLYF.

Concerning this clone itself: Gene labels here are mouse ones. The CDR3 end lies 4 residues beyond the end of the read and is filled in from the germline J gene. This sequence joins TRBV17 and TRBJ2-1; D perhaps matches TRBD2 (6 bases). Trimming took off 1 base at V and 1 base at J, with 8 bases between the two ends. Germline V gene sequence: CDR1 MNHDT, CDR2 YYDKIL. The CDR3 spans 15 residues. The covered CDR3 bases are TGTGCTAGCAGTAGAGGGGGGGTCAACTATGCT. Amino acids: CASSRGGVNYA. From start to end, the CDR3 is CASSRGGVNYAEQFF.

Note on this clone: Gene names are mouse gene names. Read data end 4 residues before the CDR3 end; the end is taken from the germline J gene. The chain combines TRBV1 with TRBJ2-3, with 10 bases aligning to TRBD1. The CDR3 totals 17 residues. With 1 base clipped from V and 1 base from J, the junction kept 5 bases outside the gene matches. The germline V gene has CDR1 NSQYPW and CDR2 LRSPGD (reference sequence). The sequenced CDR3 bases are TGCACCTGCAGTGCAGGTCCCGGGACAGGGGGTGCAGAA. Protein: CTCSAGPGTGGAE. The whole CDR3 sequence is CTCSAGPGTGGAETLYF.

On this clone itself: Mouse gene names apply. The read comes to an end 4 residues before the CDR3 does, leaving the germline J gene to fill in the end. The sample holds other DNA sequences that translate to the same CDR3. The chain combines TRBV19 with TRBJ1-1; D may be TRBD1 (6 bases). Germline assignment: CDR1 FNHDT and CDR2 SITEND (reference sequence). This CDR3 comprises 14 residues. The CDR3 spells CASSIGGRGTEVFF. The sequenced CDR3 bases are TGTGCCAGCAGTATTGGGGGGCGGGGGACA.

This clone was counted only a few times. The genes are named according to mouse. The read is 4 residues too short to cover the CDR3 end, so that end is filled in from the germline J gene. This chain connects TRBV13-1 to TRBJ2-4; TRBD2 matches at 8 bases. The V and J ends lost 2 bases and 0 bases, in that order; junction bases with no gene match: 2. Germline loops: CDR1 NSHNY, CDR2 SYGAGN. The CDR3 consists of 15 residues. CDR3 loop: CASSEHWGSQNTLYF. CDR3 DNA (partial): TGTGCCAGCAGTGAGCACTGGGGGAGTCAAAAC.

This clone was seen a few times. The gene symbols are mouse symbols. The missing CDR3 end, 4 residues past where the read stops, is filled in from the germline J gene. The chain employs TRBV1 and TRBJ2-3; D may be TRBD2 (5 bases). CDR1 and CDR2 from the germline V gene are NSQYPW and LRSPGD (reference sequence). Trimming stripped 0 bases from V and 0 bases from J, with 10 bases between. The CDR3 covers 16 residues. Here the CDR3 reads CTCSAEGWESAETLYF. CDR3 bases read: TGCACCTGCAGTGCAGAGGGCTGGGAGAGTGCAGAA.

To note about this clone: Gene names follow the mouse nomenclature. The read terminates 4 residues ahead of where the CDR3 ends, so the germline J gene completes it. The chain is built from TRBV1 and TRBJ2-5, with 10 bases that match TRBD2. The CDR3 loop spans 15 amino acids. The V gene's germline CDR1 is NSQYPW and CDR2 LRSPGD (reference sequence). Trimming removed 6 bases from V and 3 bases from J; junction bases left unmatched: 6. The CDR3 sequence: CTCRSGGARQDTQYF. CDR3 bases read: TGCACCTGCAGGTCTGGGGGGGCGCGTCAAGAC.

Turning to this clone: The genes and germline here are from mouse. Sequencing ends 4 residues short of the CDR3 end; the germline J gene provides the rest. The chain has TRBV13-3 and TRBJ2-7; 10 positions agree with TRBD1. Germline values: CDR1 NNHDY, CDR2 SYVADS. The J segment lost 0 bases and the V segment lost 5 bases, leaving 8 bases of the junction unmatched. The CDR3 runs 16 residues. The CDR3 bases that were read are TGTGCCAGCAGCCCGGGACAGGGGCCCAGCTCCTAT. Its translation: CASSPGQGPSSY. The full CDR3 protein is CASSPGQGPSSYEQYF.

Only a few counts were recorded for this clone. The germline and genes are mouse ones. From the germline J gene comes the end of the CDR3, since the read stops 4 residues before it. The V and J genes are TRBV13-1 and TRBJ1-1, with D hard to call. The CDR3 spans 13 residues. The V and J ends lost 1 base and 2 bases respectively, with 6 bases between them. The germline CDR1 and CDR2 sequences are NSHNY and SYGAGN. The CDR3 DNA, read in part, is TGTGCCAGCAGTGATCTGGGCAACACA. Protein product: CASSDLGNT. The complete CDR3 reads CASSDLGNTEVFF.

This clone was observed at least ten times. Mouse germline and gene names are used. The sequenced fragment ends 4 residues before the CDR3 boundary, so the rest is inferred from the germline J gene. V gene TRBV13-3 combines with J gene TRBJ1-2; perhaps TRBD1 as D (5 bases). The CDR3 has 13 residues. CDR1 and CDR2 (germline): NNHDY, SYVADS. The covered CDR3 bases are TGTGCCAGCAGTGATGCACGCAGGGTC. Amino acids: CASSDARRV. The CDR3 reads in full as CASSDARRVDYTF.

Worth noting for this clone: Gene names denote mouse genes. The read gets to within 4 residues of the CDR3 end, and the germline J gene fills in the rest. This sequence joins TRBV1 and TRBJ2-7, with D tentatively TRBD1 (5 bases). Per germline, CDR1 NSQYPW and CDR2 LRSPGD (reference sequence). The CDR3 has 12 residues. CDR3 region: CTCSTDKYEQYF. The sequenced part of the CDR3 DNA is TGCACCTGCAGCACGGACAAATAT.

This clone was observed a few times. The listed genes are named as in mouse. The CDR3 end is not reached by the read, which stops 4 residues before it; the germline J gene fills it in. V is TRBV1 and J is TRBJ2-2; 11 bases are shared with TRBD1. V shed 1 base, J shed 5 bases, and the junction held 3 bases outside the gene matches. The CDR3 has 16 amino acids. Germline V gene sequence: CDR1 NSQYPW, CDR2 LRSPGD (reference sequence). The sequenced part of the CDR3 DNA is TGCACCTGCAGTGCAGTCCGGGACAGGGGGACCGGG. This codes for CTCSAVRDRGTG. In full, the CDR3 reads CTCSAVRDRGTGQLYF.

The table lists this clone with a few counts. Gene names refer to mouse genes. The sequence runs out 4 residues before the end of the CDR3; the remainder is reconstructed from the germline J gene. The sample holds other DNA sequences that translate to the same CDR3. The chain links TRBV13-3 to TRBJ2-5, with 8 bases that match TRBD2. CDR1 is NNHDY, CDR2 SYVADS, per germline. The CDR3 is 15 residues long. CDR3 DNA, as far as it was read: TGTGCCAGCAGTGATGTCGGGGGGGCGAGAGAC. Protein: CASSDVGGARD. The entire CDR3 sequence reads CASSDVGGARDTQYF.

This clone was found a few times. The listed genes are named as in mouse. The read is 4 residues too short to cover the CDR3 end, so that end is filled in from the germline J gene. This chain links TRBV29 with TRBJ1-2; 7 bases are a match to TRBD1. This CDR3 spans 15 amino acids. The V gene's germline CDR1 is MSHET and CDR2 SYDVDS. V was clipped by 2 bases and J by 1 base; unmatched bases: 4. The CDR3 bases that were read are TGTGCTAGCAGTTTACCCGGGACAGAAAACTCC. It yields the protein CASSLPGTENS. The full CDR3 protein reads CASSLPGTENSDYTF.

This clone was observed a handful of times. Gene and germline names: mouse. The read comes to an end 4 residues before the CDR3 does, leaving the germline J gene to fill in the end. The V gene is TRBV13-3, the J gene TRBJ2-2; 8 bases are a match to TRBD2. Germline V gene lookup returns CDR1 NNHDY and CDR2 SYVADS. The CDR3 contains 14 residues. The trim removed 4 bases at V and 4 bases at J, leaving 3 bases unmatched. The part of the CDR3 DNA that was read is TGTGCCAGCAGTTCTGGGGGGCCCACCGGG. Amino acid sequence: CASSSGGPTG. The complete CDR3 reads CASSSGGPTGQLYF.